The 6 T cell receptor beta chains reported below all come from one sample, sequenced in a study of shared clonotypes between healthy human individuals. Sequenced by immunoSEQ multiplex PCR; TCRdb stores in-frame clones only, minus some. This table has 1.5 million to 1.9 million clones, 95% to 99% appearing once. Input material: naive CD4+ T cells sorted from blood. Indicated subset: CD45RA+ positively selected. These receptors all stem from a man aged 30 to 39 in good health.

This chain joins TRBV15 and TRBJ1-5, with 7 bases matching TRBD1. The CDR3 is 17 amino acids. Germline V lookup: CDR1 LNHNV, CDR2 YYDKDF (reference sequence). V was pared by 4 bases and J by 4 bases, with 13 bases of the junction left unmatched. This CDR3 is CATSNSPAGQRNQPQHF. The CDR3 region has the DNA TGTGCCACCAGCAATTCCCCGGCGGGACAGAGGAATCAGCCCCAGCATTTT.

This chain joins TRBV28 and TRBJ1-1, with unresolved D. This CDR3 is 15 amino acids long. The germline CDR1 and CDR2 sequences are MDHEN and SYDVKM. The V end was cut by 4 bases, the J end by 3 bases, with 15 bases between. CDR3 loop: CASSSGGGQDTEAFF. CDR3 nucleotides: TGTGCCAGCAGTTCCGGTGGTGGTCAGGACACTGAAGCTTTCTTT.

The chain combines TRBV7-2 with TRBJ1-4; 10 bases align to TRBD1. The CDR3 has 14 amino acids. Germline V gene sequence: CDR1 SGHTA, CDR2 FQGNSA. After removal of 5 bases from V and 7 bases from J, the junction contained 4 bases not matched to a gene. CDR3 bases: TGTGCCAGCAGCCCCGGGACAGGGGTTGAAAAACTGTTTTTT. This codes for CASSPGTGVEKLFF.

The chain joins TRBV7-2 to TRBJ2-1; D is unresolved. This CDR3 spans 12 amino acids. Germline loops: CDR1 SGHTA, CDR2 FQGNSA. The V gene lost 1 base and the J gene lost 15 bases, with 13 bases spanning the gap. The CDR3 DNA reads as TGTGCCAGCAGCTTAGTACCAGGACGGCTGTTCTTC. Amino acids: CASSLVPGRLFF.

The CDR3 here is CASGSGTPKETQYF. CDR3 bases: TGTGCCAGCGGGTCCGGGACTCCGAAGGAGACCCAGTACTTC. The chain recombines TRBV28 with TRBJ2-5, with a weak D call TRBD2 (6 bases). Germline loops: CDR1 MDHEN, CDR2 SYDVKM. The CDR3 length is 14 residues. Trimming took 8 bases from V and 5 from J, leaving 18 bases between them.

J is TRBJ2-1 and V is TRBV19, with D possibly being TRBD1 or TRBD2 (5 bases each). Germline V gives CDR1 LNHDA, CDR2 SQIVND (reference sequence). V lost 7 bases and J 6 bases, leaving 25 bases between the germline ends. This CDR3 contains 17 residues. The CDR3 here is CASIGHSGFKGPNEQFF. The CDR3 DNA sequence: TGTGCCAGTATCGGTCACTCGGGATTTAAGGGGCCCAATGAGCAGTTCTTC.